This TCR beta chain appears in the sequencing data of a study of CD8 T cells in Susac syndrome. Whole-study findings and limits: The TCR sequencing and HLA analysis in the study involved a relatively small number of individuals, as the study acknowledged.

Note on this clonotype: Its target is not known.

The CDR3 consists of 15 residues. Trimming took 5 bases from V and 4 from J; bases not matched to a gene: 7. Germline V gene lookup returns CDR1 SEHNR and CDR2 FQNEAQ (reference sequence). Random-hexamer reverse transcription was applied to roughly 0.5 to 1 ug RNA. By means of immunoSEQ multiplex PCR, TCR beta CDR3 spanning 54 Vbeta and 13 Jbeta underwent amplification. TCRdb used MiXCR to reprocess the immunoSEQ multiplex PCR reads, holding one entry per CDR3 protein. Altogether about 300,000 distinct CDR3 sequences are present, roughly 81% being singletons, with the ten largest covering about 0.11%. TEMRA cells were FACS-enriched and CD8+ and CD4+ T cells negatively isolated.

Sequencing input: CD8+ T cells from PBMCs. The source of this sequence is a human donor with multiple sclerosis. V usage is TRBV7-9 and J usage is TRBJ2-5; 10 bases fit TRBD2. For the CDR3, the DNA is TGTGCCAGCAGCCCTAGCGGGAGTAGACCAGAGACCCAGTACTTC. Protein: CASSPSGSRPETQYF.